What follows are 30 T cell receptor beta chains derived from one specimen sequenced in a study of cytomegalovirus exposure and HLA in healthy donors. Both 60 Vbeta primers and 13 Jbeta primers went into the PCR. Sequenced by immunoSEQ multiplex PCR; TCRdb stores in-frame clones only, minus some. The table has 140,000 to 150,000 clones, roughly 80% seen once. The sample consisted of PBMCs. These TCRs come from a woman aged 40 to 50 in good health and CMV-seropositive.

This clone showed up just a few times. CDR3 DNA sequence: TGCGCCAGCAGCTTGGCCGCAGGGACTGAAGCTTTCTTT. It yields the protein CASSLAAGTEAFF. J is TRBJ1-1 and V is TRBV5-1; TRBD1 is a possible D gene (5 bases). CDR1 SGHRS and CDR2 YFSETQ come from the germline V gene. CDR3 length: 13 residues. Trimming pared 0 bases from V and 5 bases from J, leaving 8 bases between.

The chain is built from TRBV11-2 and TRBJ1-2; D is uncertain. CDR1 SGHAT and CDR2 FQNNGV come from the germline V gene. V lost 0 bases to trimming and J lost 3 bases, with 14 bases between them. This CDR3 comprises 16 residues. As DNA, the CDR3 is TGTGCCAGCAGCTTAGACCCCGCGGAGAGCTACTATGGCTACACCTTC. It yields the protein CASSLDPAESYYGYTF.

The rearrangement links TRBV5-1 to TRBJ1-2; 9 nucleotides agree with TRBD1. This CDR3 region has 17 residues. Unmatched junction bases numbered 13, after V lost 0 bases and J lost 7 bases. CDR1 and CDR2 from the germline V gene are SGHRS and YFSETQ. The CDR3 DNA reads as TGCGCCAGCAGCTTGGCGGTATCGGGACAGGGAATTGGTGGCTACACCTTC. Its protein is CASSLAVSGQGIGGYTF.

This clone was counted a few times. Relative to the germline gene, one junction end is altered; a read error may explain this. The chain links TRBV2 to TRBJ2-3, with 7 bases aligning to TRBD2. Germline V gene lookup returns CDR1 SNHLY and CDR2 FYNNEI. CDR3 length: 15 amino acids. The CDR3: CASREGGGAEDTQYF. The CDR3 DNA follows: TGTGCCAGCAGAGAAGGCGGGGGAGCGGAAGATACGCAGTATTTT. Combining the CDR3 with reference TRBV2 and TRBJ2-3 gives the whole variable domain EPEVTQTPSHQVTQMGQEVILRCVPISNHLYFYWYRQILGQKVEFLVSFYNNEISEKSEIFDDQFSVERPDGSNFTLKIRSTKLEDSAMYFCASREGGGAEDTQYFGPGTRLTVL.

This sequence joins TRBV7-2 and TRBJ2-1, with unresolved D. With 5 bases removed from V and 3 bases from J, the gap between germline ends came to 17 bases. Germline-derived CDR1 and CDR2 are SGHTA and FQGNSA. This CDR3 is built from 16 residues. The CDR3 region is CASSPLRDSRYNEQFF. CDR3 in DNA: TGTGCCAGCAGCCCTCTACGAGACTCACGCTACAATGAGCAGTTCTTC.

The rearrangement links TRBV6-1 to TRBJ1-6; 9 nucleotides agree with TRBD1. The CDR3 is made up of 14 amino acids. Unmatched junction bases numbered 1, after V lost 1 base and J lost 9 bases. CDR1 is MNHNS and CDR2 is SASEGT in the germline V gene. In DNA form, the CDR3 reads TGTGCCAGCAGTGAAGGACAGGGGGGTTCACCCCTCCACTTT. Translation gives CASSEGQGGSPLHF.

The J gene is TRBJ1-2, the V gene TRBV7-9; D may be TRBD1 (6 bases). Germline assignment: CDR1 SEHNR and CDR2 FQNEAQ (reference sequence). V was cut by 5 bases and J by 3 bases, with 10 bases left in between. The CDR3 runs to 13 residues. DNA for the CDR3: TGTGCCAGCAGCGATACAGGGTACTATGGCTACACCTTC. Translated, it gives CASSDTGYYGYTF.

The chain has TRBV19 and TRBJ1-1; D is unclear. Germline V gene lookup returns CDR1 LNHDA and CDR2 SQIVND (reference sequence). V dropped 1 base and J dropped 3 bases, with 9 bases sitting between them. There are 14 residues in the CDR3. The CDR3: CASSIGTTDTEAFF. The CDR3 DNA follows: TGTGCCAGTAGTATAGGGACTACGGACACTGAAGCTTTCTTT.

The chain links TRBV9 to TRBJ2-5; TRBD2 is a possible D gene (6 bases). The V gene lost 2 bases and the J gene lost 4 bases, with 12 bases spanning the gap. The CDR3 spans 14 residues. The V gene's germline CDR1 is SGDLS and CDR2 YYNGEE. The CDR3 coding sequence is TGTGCCAGCAGCGTGGGGACTCAAAGAGAGACCCAGTACTTC. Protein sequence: CASSVGTQRETQYF.

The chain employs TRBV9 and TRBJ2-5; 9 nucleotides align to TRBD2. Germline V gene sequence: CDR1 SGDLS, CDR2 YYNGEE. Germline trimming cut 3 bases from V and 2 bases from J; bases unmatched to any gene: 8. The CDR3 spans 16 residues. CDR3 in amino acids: CASSASGEYPQETQYF. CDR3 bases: TGTGCCAGCAGCGCTAGCGGGGAGTACCCACAAGAGACCCAGTACTTC.

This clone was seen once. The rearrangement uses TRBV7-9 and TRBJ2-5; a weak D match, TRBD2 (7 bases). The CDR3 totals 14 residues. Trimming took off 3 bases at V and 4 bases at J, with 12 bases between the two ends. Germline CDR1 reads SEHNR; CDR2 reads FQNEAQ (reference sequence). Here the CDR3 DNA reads TGTGCCAGCAGCTTCGGGGGGCTACTAGAGACCCAGTACTTC. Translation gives CASSFGGLLETQYF. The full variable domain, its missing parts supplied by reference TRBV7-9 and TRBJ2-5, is DTGVSQNPRHKITKRGQNVTFRCDPISEHNRLYWYRQTLGQGPEFLTYFQNEAQLEKSRLLSDRFSAERPKGSFSTLEIQRTEQGDSAMYLCASSFGGLLETQYFGPGTRLLVL.

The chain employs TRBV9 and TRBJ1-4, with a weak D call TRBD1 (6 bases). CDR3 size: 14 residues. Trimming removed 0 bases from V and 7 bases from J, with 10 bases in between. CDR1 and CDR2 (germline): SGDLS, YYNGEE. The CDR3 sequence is CASSVGQGTEKLFF. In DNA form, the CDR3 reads TGTGCCAGCAGCGTAGGGCAGGGGACTGAAAAACTGTTTTTT.

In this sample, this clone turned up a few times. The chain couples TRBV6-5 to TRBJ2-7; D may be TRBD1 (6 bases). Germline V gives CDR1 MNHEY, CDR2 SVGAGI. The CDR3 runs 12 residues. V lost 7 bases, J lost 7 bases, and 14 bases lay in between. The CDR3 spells CASTGVEREQYF. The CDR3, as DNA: TGTGCCAGCACAGGGGTAGAAAGGGAGCAGTACTTC.

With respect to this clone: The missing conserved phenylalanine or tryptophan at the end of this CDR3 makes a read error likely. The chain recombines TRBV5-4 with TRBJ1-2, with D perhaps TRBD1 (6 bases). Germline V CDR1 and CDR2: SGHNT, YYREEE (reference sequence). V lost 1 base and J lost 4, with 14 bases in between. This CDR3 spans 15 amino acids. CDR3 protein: CASSLFYGQTYGYTL. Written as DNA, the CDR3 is TGTGCCAGCAGCTTGTTTTACGGACAGACCTATGGCTACACCCTC.

In DNA, the CDR3 is TGTGCCAGCAGCACAGCGGACCCCGACACCGGGGAGCTGTTTTTT. It is translated as CASSTADPDTGELFF. This chain uses TRBV13 with TRBJ2-2, with a tentative D call TRBD2 (5 bases). In germline, CDR1 is PRHDT, CDR2 FYEKMQ (reference sequence). V lost 5 bases and J 3 bases, leaving 13 bases between the germline ends. This CDR3 is 15 amino acids long.

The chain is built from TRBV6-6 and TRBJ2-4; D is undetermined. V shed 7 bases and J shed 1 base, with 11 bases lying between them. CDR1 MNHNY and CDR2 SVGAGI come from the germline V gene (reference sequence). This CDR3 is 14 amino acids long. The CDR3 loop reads CASTGLGAKNIQYF. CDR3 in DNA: TGTGCCAGCACGGGTCTCGGGGCCAAAAACATTCAGTACTTC.

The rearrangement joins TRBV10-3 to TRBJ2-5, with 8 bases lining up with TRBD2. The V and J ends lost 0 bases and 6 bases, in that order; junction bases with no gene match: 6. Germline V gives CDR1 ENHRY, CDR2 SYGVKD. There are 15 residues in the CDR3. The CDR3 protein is CAISESTTSEQTQYF. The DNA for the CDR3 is TGTGCCATCAGTGAGTCGACGACTAGCGAACAGACCCAGTACTTC.

CDR3 residues: CASSRGGEQYF. The CDR3 DNA reads as TGTGCCAGCTCTCGCGGGGGCGAGCAGTACTTC. The chain combines TRBV18 with TRBJ2-7; 7 bases align to TRBD2. With V trimmed by 6 bases and J by 6 bases, 2 bases remained unmatched. Per the germline V gene, CDR1 is KGHSH and CDR2 is LQKENI. The CDR3 runs to 11 residues.

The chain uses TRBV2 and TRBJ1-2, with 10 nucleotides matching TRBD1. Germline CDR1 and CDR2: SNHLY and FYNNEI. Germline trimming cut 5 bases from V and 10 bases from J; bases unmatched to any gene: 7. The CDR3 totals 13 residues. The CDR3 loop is CASSPGQGVDYTF. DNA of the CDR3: TGTGCCAGCAGTCCCGGACAGGGGGTAGACTACACCTTC.

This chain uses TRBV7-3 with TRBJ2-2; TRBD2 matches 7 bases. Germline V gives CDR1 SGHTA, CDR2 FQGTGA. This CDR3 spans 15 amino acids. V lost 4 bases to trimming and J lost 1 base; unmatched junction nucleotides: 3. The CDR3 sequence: CASSSIAGNTGELFF. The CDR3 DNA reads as TGTGCCAGCAGCTCCATAGCGGGGAACACCGGGGAGCTGTTTTTT.

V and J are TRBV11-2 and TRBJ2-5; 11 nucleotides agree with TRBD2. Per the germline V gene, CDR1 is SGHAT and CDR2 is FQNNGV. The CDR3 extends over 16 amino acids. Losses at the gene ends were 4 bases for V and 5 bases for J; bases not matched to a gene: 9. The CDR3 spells CASSSLAGGPRETQYF. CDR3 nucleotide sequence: TGTGCCAGCAGCTCATTAGCGGGGGGGCCTCGGGAGACCCAGTACTTC. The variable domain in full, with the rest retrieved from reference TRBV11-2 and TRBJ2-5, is EAGVAQSPRYKIIEKRQSVAFWCNPISGHATLYWYQQILGQGPKLLIQFQNNGVVDDSQLPKDRFSAERLKGVDSTLKIQPAKLEDSAVYLCASSSLAGGPRETQYFGPGTRLLVL.

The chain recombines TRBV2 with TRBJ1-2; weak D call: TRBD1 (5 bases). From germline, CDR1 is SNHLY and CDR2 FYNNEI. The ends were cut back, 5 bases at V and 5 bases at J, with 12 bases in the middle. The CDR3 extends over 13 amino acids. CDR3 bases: TGTGCCAGCAGTCCAACGCGACAGTATGGCTACACCTTC. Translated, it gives CASSPTRQYGYTF.

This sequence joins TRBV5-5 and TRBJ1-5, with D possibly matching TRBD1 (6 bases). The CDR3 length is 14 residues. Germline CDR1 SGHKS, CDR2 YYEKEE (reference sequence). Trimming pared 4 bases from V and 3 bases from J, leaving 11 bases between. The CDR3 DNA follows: TGTGCCAGCAGCCCGGACAGCTTCAATCAGCCCCAGCATTTT. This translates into CASSPDSFNQPQHF.

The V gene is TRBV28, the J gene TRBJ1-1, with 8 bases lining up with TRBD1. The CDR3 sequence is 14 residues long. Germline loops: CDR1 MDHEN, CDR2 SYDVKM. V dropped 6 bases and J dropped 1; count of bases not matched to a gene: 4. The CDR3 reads CASSSGQGNTEAFF. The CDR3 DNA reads TGTGCCAGCAGCTCCGGACAGGGGAACACTGAAGCTTTCTTT.

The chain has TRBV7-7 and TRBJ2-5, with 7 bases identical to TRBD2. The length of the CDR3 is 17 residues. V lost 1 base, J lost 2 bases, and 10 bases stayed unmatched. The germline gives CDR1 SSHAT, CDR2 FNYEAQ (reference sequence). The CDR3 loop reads CASSLGRGPGGQETQYF. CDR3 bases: TGTGCCAGCAGCTTAGGACGGGGCCCGGGGGGACAAGAGACCCAGTACTTC. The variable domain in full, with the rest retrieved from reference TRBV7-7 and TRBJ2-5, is GAGVSQSPRYKVTKRGQDVTLRCDPISSHATLYWYQQALGQGPEFLTYFNYEAQPDKSGLPSDRFSAERPEGSISTLTIQRTEQRDSAMYRCASSLGRGPGGQETQYFGPGTRLLVL.

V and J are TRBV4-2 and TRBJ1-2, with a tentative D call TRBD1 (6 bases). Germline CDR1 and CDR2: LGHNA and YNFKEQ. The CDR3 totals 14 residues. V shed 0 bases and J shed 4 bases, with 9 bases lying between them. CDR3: CASSQERTAYGYTF. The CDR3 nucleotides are TGTGCCAGCAGCCAAGAGAGGACAGCCTATGGCTACACCTTC.

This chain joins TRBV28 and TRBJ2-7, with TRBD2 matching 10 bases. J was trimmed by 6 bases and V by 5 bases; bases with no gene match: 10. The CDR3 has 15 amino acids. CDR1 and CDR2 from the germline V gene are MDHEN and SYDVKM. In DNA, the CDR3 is TGTGCCAGCAGTAATTTACTAGCGGGAACGGGCGAGCAGTACTTC. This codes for CASSNLLAGTGEQYF.

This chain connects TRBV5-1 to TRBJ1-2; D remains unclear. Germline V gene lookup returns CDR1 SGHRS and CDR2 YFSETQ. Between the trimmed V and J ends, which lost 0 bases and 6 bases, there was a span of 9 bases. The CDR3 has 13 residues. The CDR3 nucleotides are TGCGCCAGCAGCTTGGACAGTAGGAATGGCTACACCTTC. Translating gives CASSLDSRNGYTF.

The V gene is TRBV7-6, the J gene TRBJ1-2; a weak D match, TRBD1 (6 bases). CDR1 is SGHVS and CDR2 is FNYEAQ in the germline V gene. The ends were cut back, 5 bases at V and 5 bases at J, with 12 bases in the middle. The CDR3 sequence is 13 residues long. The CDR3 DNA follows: TGTGCCAGCAGCAATGGACAGCAGTATGGCTACACCTTC. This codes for CASSNGQQYGYTF.

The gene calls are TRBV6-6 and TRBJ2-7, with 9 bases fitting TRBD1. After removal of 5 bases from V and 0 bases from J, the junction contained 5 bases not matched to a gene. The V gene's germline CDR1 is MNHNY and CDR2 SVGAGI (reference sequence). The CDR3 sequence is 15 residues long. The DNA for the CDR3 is TGTGCCAGCAGTCGACAGGGGGTTTACTCCTACGAGCAGTACTTC. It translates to CASSRQGVYSYEQYF.